This passage covers 3 T cell receptor beta chains from one sample sequenced in a study of tumor and adjacent non-tumor tissue in lung cancer. TCRbeta libraries were built with three rounds of nested PCR, modified from ARM-PCR. TCRdb re-called the multiplex PCR reads through MiXCR, storing one row per CDR3 protein. The sample has fewer than 120,000 distinct CDR3 sequences; over 75% are singletons. The template was RNA from unsorted bulk tissue. The sample comprised lung tumor tissue. These receptors were collected from an older man with non-small cell lung cancer.

As concerns this clonotype: A much larger clone lies a single base off, so this may be a read error. The chain links TRBV20-1 to TRBJ2-4, with 12 bases matching TRBD2. CDR3 length: 14 residues. Germline assignment: CDR1 DFQATT and CDR2 SNEGSKA (reference sequence). The V segment lost 4 bases and the J segment 6 bases; nucleotides outside the gene matches: 4. The CDR3 loop reads CSATSGRAGNIQYF. DNA of the CDR3: TGCAGTGCTACTAGCGGGAGGGCGGGAAACATTCAGTACTTC.

With respect to this clonotype: An end of the junction differs from the germline gene, which may be a read error. The chain couples TRBV6-6 to TRBJ1-1, with D uncertain. Germline assignment: CDR1 MNHNY and CDR2 SVGAGI (reference sequence). This CDR3 has 12 amino acids. The CDR3 DNA sequence: TGTGCCAGCAGGGACCGTAGCACTGAGGCTTTATTT. Residues: CASRDRSTEALF.

The chain couples TRBV11-3 to TRBJ2-5; D possibly matches TRBD1 or TRBD2 (5 bases each). The V gene lost 5 bases and the J gene lost 10 bases, with 20 bases spanning the gap. Germline V lookup: CDR1 SGHNT, CDR2 YENEEA. The CDR3 extends over 14 amino acids. CDR3 nucleotides: TGTGCCAGCAGCACGGGACCCTCGGGCTACGACCAGTACTTC. Its translation: CASSTGPSGYDQYF. Full variable domain (outside the CDR3, taken from reference TRBV11-3 and TRBJ2-5): EAGVVQSPRYKIIEKKQPVAFWCNPISGHNTLYWYLQNLGQGPELLIRYENEEAVDDSQLPKDRFSAERLKGVDSTLKIQPAELGDSAVYLCASSTGPSGYDQYFGPGTRLLVL.